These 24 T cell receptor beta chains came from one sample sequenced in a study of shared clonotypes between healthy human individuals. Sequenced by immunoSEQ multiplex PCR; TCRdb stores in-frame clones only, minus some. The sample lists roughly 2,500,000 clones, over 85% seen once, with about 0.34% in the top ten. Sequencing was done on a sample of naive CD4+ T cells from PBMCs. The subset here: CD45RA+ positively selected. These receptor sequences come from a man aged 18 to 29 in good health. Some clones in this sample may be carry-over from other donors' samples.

The CDR3 region has the DNA TGTGCCAGCAGTGAAGCGGAGGGGATCGGTGAAAAACTGTTTTTT. Encoded protein: CASSEAEGIGEKLFF. The rearrangement joins TRBV6-1 to TRBJ1-4, with D perhaps matching TRBD1 (5 bases). V was clipped by 0 bases and J by 7 bases, with 12 bases between them. The CDR3 runs 15 residues. Germline CDR1 and CDR2: MNHNS and SASEGT.

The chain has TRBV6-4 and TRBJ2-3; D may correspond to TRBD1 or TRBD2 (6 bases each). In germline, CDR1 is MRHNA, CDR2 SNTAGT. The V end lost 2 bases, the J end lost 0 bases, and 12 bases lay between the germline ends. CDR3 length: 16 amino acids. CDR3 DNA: TGTGCCAGCAGTGACCGCGGGGACACTAGCACAGATACGCAGTATTTT. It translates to CASSDRGDTSTDTQYF.

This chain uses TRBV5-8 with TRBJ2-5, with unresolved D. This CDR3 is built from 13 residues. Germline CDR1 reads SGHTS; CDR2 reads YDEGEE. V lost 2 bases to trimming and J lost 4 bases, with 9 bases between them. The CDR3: CASSFLVGETQYF. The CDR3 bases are TGTGCCAGCAGCTTCTTAGTTGGAGAGACCCAGTACTTC.

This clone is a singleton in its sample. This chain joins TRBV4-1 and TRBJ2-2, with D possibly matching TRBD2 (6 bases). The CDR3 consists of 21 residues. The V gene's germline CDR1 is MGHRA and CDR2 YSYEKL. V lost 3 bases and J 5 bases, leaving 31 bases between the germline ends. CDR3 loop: CASSQEFSRTTRAIQTGELFF. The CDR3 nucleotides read TGCGCCAGCAGCCAGGAGTTCAGTAGGACTACCCGAGCAATTCAAACCGGGGAGCTGTTTTTT.

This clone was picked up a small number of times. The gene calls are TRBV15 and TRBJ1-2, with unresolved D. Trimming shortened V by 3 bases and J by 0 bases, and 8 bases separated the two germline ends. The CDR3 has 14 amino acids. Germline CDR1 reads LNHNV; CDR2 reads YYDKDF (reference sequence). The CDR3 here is CATSSRTPNYGYTF. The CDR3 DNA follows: TGTGCCACCAGCAGTCGCACCCCTAACTATGGCTACACCTTC.

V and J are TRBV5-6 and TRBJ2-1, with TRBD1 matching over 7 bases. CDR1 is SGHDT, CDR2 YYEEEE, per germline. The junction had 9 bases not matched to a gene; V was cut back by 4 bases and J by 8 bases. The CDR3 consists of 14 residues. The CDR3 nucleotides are TGTGCCAGCAGCACGAGACAGGGCGGCGATGAGCAGTTCTTC. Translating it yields CASSTRQGGDEQFF.

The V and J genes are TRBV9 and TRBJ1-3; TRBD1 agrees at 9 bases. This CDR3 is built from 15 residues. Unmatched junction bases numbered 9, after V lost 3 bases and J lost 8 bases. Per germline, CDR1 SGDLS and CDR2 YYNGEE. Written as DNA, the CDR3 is TGTGCCAGCAGCGCGGACAGGGGAAGGTTTGACACCATATATTTT. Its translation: CASSADRGRFDTIYF.

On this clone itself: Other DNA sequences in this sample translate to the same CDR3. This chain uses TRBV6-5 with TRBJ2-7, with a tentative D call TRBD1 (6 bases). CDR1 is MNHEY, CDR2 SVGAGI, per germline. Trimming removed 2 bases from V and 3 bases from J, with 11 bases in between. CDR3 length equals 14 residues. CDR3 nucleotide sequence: TGTGCCAGCAGTTACCGGCAGGGGAACTACGAGCAGTACTTC. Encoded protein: CASSYRQGNYEQYF.

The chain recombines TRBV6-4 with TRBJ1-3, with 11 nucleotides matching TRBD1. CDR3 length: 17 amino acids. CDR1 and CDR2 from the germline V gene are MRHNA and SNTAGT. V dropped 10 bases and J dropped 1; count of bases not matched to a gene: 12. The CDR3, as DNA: TGTGCCAACCGAGCGGGGACAGGGGGTTGGTCTGGAAACACCATATATTTT. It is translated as CANRAGTGGWSGNTIYF.

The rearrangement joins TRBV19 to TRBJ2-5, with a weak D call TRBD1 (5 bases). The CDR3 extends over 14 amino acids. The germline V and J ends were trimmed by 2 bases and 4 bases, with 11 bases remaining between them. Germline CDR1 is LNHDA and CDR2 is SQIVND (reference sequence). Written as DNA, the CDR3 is TGTGCCAGTAGTATAAGGAGCCAGGGAGAGACCCAGTACTTC. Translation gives CASSIRSQGETQYF.

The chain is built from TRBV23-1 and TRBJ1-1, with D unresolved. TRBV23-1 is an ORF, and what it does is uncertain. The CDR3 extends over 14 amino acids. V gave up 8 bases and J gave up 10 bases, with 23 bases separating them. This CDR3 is CASGGSSPIVGAFF. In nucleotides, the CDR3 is TGCGCCAGCGGAGGATCATCCCCGATAGTGGGAGCTTTCTTT.

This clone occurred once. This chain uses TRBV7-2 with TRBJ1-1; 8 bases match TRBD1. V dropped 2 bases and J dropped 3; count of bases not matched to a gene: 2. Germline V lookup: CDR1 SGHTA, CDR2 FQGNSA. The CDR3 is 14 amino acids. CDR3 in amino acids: CASSLHRGDTEAFF. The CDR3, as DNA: TGTGCCAGCAGCTTACACAGGGGGGACACTGAAGCTTTCTTT.

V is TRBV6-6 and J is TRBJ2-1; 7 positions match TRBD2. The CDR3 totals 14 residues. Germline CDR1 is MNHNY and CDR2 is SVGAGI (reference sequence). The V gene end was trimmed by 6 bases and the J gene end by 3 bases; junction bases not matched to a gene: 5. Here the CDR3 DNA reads TGTGCCAGCAGGCTCAGCGGGGACTACAATGAGCAGTTCTTC. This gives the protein CASRLSGDYNEQFF.

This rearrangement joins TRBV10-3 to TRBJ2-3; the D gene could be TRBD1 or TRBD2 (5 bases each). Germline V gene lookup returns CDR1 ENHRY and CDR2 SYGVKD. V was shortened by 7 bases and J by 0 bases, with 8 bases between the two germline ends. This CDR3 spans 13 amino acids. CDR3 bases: TGTGCCATCAACCGGGGCAGCACAGATACGCAGTATTTT. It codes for CAINRGSTDTQYF.

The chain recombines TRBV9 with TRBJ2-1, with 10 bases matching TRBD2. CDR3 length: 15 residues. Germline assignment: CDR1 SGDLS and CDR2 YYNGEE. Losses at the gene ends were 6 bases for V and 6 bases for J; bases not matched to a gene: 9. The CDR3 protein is CASTAQAGGPNEQFF. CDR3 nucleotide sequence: TGTGCCAGCACCGCCCAAGCGGGAGGGCCCAATGAGCAGTTCTTC.

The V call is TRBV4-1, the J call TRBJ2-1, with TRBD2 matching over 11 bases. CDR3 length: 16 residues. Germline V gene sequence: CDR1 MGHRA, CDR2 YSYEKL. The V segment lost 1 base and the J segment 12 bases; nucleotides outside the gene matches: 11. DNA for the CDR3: TGCGCCAGCAGCCAAGGGCTTACTAGCGGGAGTTCCGCGCAGTTCTTC. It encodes CASSQGLTSGSSAQFF.

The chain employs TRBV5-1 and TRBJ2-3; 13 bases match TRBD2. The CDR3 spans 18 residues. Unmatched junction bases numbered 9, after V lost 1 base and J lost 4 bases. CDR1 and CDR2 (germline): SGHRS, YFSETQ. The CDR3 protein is CASSLTRTSGSTADTQYF. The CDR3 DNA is TGCGCCAGCAGCTTGACGCGGACTAGCGGGAGCACGGCAGATACGCAGTATTTT.

For the CDR3, the DNA is TGTGCCAGTAGTAAGGGGCGGACTGCGAACACTGAAGCTTTCTTT. Amino acids: CASSKGRTANTEAFF. The V and J genes are TRBV19 and TRBJ1-1; D is possibly TRBD1 (5 bases). Trimming shortened V by 4 bases and J by 1 base, and 13 bases separated the two germline ends. CDR3 length: 15 amino acids. Germline V lookup: CDR1 LNHDA, CDR2 SQIVND (reference sequence).

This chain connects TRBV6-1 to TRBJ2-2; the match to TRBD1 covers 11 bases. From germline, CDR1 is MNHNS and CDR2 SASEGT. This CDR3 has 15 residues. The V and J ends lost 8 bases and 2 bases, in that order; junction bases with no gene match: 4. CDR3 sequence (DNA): TGTGCCAGCCAACGGACAGGGGGCAACACCGGGGAGCTGTTTTTT. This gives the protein CASQRTGGNTGELFF.

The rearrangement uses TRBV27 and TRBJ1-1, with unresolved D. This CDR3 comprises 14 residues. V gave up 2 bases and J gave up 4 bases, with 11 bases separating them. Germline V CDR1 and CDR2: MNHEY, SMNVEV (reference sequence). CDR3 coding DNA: TGTGCCAGCAGTTTAAAGGAGACCTCCACTGAAGCTTTCTTT. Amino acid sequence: CASSLKETSTEAFF.

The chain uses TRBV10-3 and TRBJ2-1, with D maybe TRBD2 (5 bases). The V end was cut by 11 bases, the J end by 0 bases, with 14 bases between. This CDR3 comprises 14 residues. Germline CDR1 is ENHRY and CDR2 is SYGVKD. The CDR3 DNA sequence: TGTGCCTACGCTAGCAGCAGCTCCTACAATGAGCAGTTCTTC. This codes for CAYASSSSYNEQFF.

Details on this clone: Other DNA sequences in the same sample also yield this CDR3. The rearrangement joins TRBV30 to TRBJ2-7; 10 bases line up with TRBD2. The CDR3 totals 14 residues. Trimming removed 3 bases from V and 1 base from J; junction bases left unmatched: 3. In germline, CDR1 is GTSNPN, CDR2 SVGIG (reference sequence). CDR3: CAWRGLASSYEQYF. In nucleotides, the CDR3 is TGTGCCTGGAGGGGACTAGCGTCTTCCTACGAGCAGTACTTC.

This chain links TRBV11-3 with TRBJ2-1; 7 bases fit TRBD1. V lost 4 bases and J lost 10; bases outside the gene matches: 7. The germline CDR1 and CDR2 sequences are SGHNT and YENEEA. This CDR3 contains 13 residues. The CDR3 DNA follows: TGTGCCAGCAGCTCTGAACAGGGGCGGGAGCAGTTCTTC. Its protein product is CASSSEQGREQFF.

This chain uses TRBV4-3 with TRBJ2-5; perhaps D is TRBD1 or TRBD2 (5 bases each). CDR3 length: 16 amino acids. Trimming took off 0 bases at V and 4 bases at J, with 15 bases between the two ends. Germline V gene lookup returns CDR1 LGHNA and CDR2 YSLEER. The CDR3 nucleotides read TGCGCCAGCAGCCAAGATGGGGTCCCGGGGACAGAGACCCAGTACTTC. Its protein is CASSQDGVPGTETQYF.